Below, 4 T cell receptor beta chains from the same sample are listed, as sequenced in a study of blood T cell repertoires in COVID-19. Only in-frame clones appear in the TCRdb table, and some are missing; sequencing was by immunoSEQ multiplex PCR. The sample holds 85,000 to 130,000 clones, more than 80% seen once. The specimen was peripheral blood. All receptors derive from a man aged 55 to 70 with acute or convalescent COVID-19.

The chain employs TRBV6-5 and TRBJ1-1, with D unclear. The CDR3 is 12 residues long. Looked up from germline, CDR1 is MNHEY and CDR2 is SVGAGI. CDR3 loop: CAAAGGSTEAFF. Written as DNA, the CDR3 is TGTGCGGCGGCGGGAGGTAGCACTGAAGCTTTCTTT.

The chain recombines TRBV27 with TRBJ2-1, with TRBD2 identical over 13 bases. The CDR3 contains 20 residues. The V segment lost 7 bases and the J segment 0 bases; nucleotides outside the gene matches: 15. CDR1 and CDR2 (germline): MNHEY, SMNVEV (reference sequence). The CDR3 DNA reads TGTGCCAGCAAGCCCTGGTCACTAGCGGGAGGGAGTAGCTCCTACAATGAGCAGTTCTTC. This sequence encodes CASKPWSLAGGSSSYNEQFF.

A single count supports this clone. The CDR3 nucleotides are TGTGCCAGCAGCTTAGTCGGGGGGTTCGGTTCACCCCTCCACTTT. It codes for CASSLVGGFGSPLHF. The chain is built from TRBV7-6 and TRBJ1-6; D is perhaps TRBD1 (5 bases). V lost 1 base and J 9 bases, leaving 13 bases between the germline ends. Germline CDR1 SGHVS, CDR2 FNYEAQ. The CDR3 is 15 residues long.

CDR3 protein: CASSLTSGANQPQHF. In DNA, the CDR3 is TGCGCCAGCAGCTTGACGTCAGGGGCCAATCAGCCCCAGCATTTT. The V and J genes are TRBV5-1 and TRBJ1-5; TRBD1 might be the D (6 bases). Germline loops: CDR1 SGHRS, CDR2 YFSETQ. CDR3 length: 15 residues. V was clipped by 1 base and J by 3 bases, with 11 bases between them. Full variable domain (remainder filled in from reference TRBV5-1 and TRBJ1-5): KAGVTQTPRYLIKTRGQQVTLSCSPISGHRSVSWYQQTPGQGLQFLFEYFSETQRNKGNFPGRFSGRQFSNSRSEMNVSTLELGDSALYLCASSLTSGANQPQHFGDGTRLSIL.